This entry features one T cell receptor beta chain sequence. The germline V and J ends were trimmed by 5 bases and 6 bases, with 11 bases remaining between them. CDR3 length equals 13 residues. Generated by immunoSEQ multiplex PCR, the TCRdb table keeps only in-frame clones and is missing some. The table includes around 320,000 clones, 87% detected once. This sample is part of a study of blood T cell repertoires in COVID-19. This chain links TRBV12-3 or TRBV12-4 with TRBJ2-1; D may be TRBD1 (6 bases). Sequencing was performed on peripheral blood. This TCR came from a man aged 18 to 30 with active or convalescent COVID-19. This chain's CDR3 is CASSQNRVNEQFF. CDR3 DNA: TGTGCCAGCAGTCAAAACAGGGTCAATGAGCAGTTCTTC.